Described below is a single TCR beta chain sequence and its context. Method: immunoSEQ multiplex PCR; TCRdb's copy keeps in-frame clones and lacks some. The data contain 160,000 or so clones, around 84% of them seen just once; the ten biggest clones take up 4.5% to 7.5%. Participants were placed into cohorts based on the clinical history they reported. In Cohort 3, a recovered donor had either two negative PCRs, clearance, or symptom resolution. This sample was included in a study of blood T cell repertoires in COVID-19. Germline CDR1 is SGHDT and CDR2 is YYEEEE. The CDR3 sequence is 16 residues long. Deletions cut 3 bases from V and 0 bases from J, with 13 bases between.

The chain uses TRBV5-6 and TRBJ1-5; tentatively, D is TRBD1 (6 bases). The material sequenced was PBMCs or T cells enriched from blood (not recorded which). This receptor was taken from a middle-aged man who had recovered from COVID-19. The CDR3 DNA reads TGTGCCAGCAGCTCCCGACAGGCTTATAGCAATCAGCCCCAGCATTTT. The encoded protein is CASSSRQAYSNQPQHF.